This T cell receptor (beta chain) was retrieved from a study of cytomegalovirus exposure and HLA in healthy donors. General study findings and limits: Later analysis showed most CMV-associated TCR beta chains appearing HLA-restricted. As a later analysis showed, a missense DCLRE1C variant was linked to trimming of TCR beta V- and J-genes. Reports indicated that the classifier achieved high specificity and sensitivity in diagnosing cytomegalovirus status. Beyond CMV serostatus, there was no information to go on about immune exposure.

On this clone itself: What it binds is not known.

Looked up from germline, CDR1 is LGHNA and CDR2 is YSLEER. The CDR3 loop spans 14 amino acids. The V end lost 3 bases, the J end lost 6 bases, and 11 bases lay between the germline ends. The study ran its PCR with 60 Vbeta and 13 Jbeta primers. The data were produced by immunoSEQ multiplex PCR, yet TCRdb's version contains in-frame clones alone and is incomplete. Of about 130,000 clones listed, 74% are singletons. The V call is TRBV4-3, the J call TRBJ2-2; D is perhaps TRBD1 (5 bases). Source material: PBMCs. The sequence was obtained from a man aged 18-30 years in good health and CMV-seropositive. For the CDR3, the DNA is TGCGCCAGCAGCCAGACAAGGGGCGCCGGGGAGCTGTTTTTT. Translation: CASSQTRGAGELFF.